The 5 T cell receptor beta chains given below trace back to one sample, sequenced in a study of OX40 agonist ivuxolimab in advanced cancers. Data came from immunoSEQ multiplex PCR; TCRdb stores just in-frame clones and leaves some out. Among fewer than 80,000 clones, roughly 81% were seen once, and the ten largest hold 1.5% to 2%. The sequences come from CD4+ or CD8+ T cells sorted from blood, collected in a trial of the OX40 agonist ivuxolimab. The receptor set was obtained from an adult with an advanced solid tumor such as melanoma, head and neck, liver or kidney cancer.

This rearrangement joins TRBV7-9 to TRBJ1-2; possibly TRBD1 for D (5 bases). The CDR3 covers 13 residues. CDR1 is SEHNR and CDR2 is FQNEAQ in the germline V gene (reference sequence). Deletions cut 3 bases from V and 3 bases from J, with 8 bases between. Here the CDR3 DNA reads TGTGCCAGCAGCTTTGCACAGGACTATGGCTACACCTTC. It encodes CASSFAQDYGYTF.

The chain recombines TRBV5-1 with TRBJ2-3; 7 bases agree with TRBD1. The germline V gene encodes CDR1 SGHRS and CDR2 YFSETQ. V was pared by 4 bases and J by 1 base, with 9 bases of the junction left unmatched. This CDR3 comprises 16 residues. CDR3 region: CASSPGQVGGTDTQYF. The CDR3 DNA reads TGCGCCAGCAGCCCTGGACAGGTTGGGGGCACAGATACGCAGTATTTT.

The V gene is TRBV7-8, the J gene TRBJ2-5; TRBD1 aligns across 7 bases. Germline V CDR1 and CDR2: SGHVS, FQNEAQ. This CDR3 has 14 amino acids. The V segment lost 5 bases and the J segment 6 bases; nucleotides outside the gene matches: 9. The DNA of the CDR3 is TGTGCCAGCAGCCAAGGACAGGCCGGGAAGACCCAGTACTTC. Translating gives CASSQGQAGKTQYF.

CDR3 region: CASSSQQESYNEQFF. As DNA, the CDR3 is TGTGCCAGCAGCTCTCAACAGGAATCCTACAATGAGCAGTTCTTC. The chain is built from TRBV11-2 and TRBJ2-1; a weak D match, TRBD1 (5 bases). Germline loops: CDR1 SGHAT, CDR2 FQNNGV. The CDR3 contains 15 residues. Between the trimmed V and J ends, which lost 4 bases and 1 base, there was a span of 11 bases.

The CDR3 sequence is CASRDRQGLAGVYEQYF. The CDR3 DNA is TGTGCCAGCAGAGATCGACAGGGACTAGCGGGAGTATACGAGCAGTACTTC. This chain joins TRBV27 and TRBJ2-7; 14 nucleotides align to TRBD2. Germline loops: CDR1 MNHEY, CDR2 SMNVEV (reference sequence). The junction had 11 bases not matched to a gene; V was cut back by 6 bases and J by 4 bases. This CDR3 contains 17 residues.